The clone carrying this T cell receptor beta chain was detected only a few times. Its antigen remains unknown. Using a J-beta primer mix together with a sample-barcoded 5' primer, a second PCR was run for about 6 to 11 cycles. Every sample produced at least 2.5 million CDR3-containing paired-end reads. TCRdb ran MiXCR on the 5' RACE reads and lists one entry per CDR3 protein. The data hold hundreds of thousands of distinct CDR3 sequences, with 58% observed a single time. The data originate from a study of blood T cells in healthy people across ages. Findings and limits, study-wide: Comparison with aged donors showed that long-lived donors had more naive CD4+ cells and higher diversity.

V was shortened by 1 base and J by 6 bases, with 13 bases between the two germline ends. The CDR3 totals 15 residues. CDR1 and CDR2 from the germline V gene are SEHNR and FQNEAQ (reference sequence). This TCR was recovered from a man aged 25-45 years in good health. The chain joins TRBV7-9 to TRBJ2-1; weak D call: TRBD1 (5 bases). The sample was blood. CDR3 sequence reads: CASSLEGRASNEQFF. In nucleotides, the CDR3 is TGTGCCAGCAGCTTAGAAGGCAGGGCTTCCAATGAGCAGTTCTTC. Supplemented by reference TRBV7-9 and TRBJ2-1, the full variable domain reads DTGVSQNPRHKITKRGQNVTFRCDPISEHNRLYWYRQTLGQGPEFLTYFQNEAQLEKSRLLSDRFSAERPKGSFSTLEIQRTEQGDSAMYLCASSLEGRASNEQFFGPGTRLTVL.